What follows are 28 T cell receptor beta chains derived from one specimen sequenced in a study of response to subunit inactivated influenza vaccine (dated by TCRdb to the late 2010s). Library method: RT-PCR. Sequencer: Illumina HiSeq 2500. The raw public data were reprocessed by TCRdb itself: fastp quality trimming at Q25, MiXCR clonotype calling, in-frame beta chains only. One record per CDR3 amino acid sequence lists the most common genes and DNA. The sample table shows roughly 170,000 distinct CDR3 sequences, and 7.5% to 10% are seen once. The ten most abundant clones make up approximately 10% of the sample. Material: non-naive T cells sorted from PBMCs, obtained on the day of vaccination. What the cell subset or site label conveys for this sample: memory T cell fraction. The source is a man aged 50 to 59 who received an inactivated influenza vaccine. Donor details come from another sample of the same person, matched by shared clones.

This clonotype occurred a few times. V and J are TRBV23-1 and TRBJ1-6; D is uncertain. TRBV23-1 is an open reading frame, and its role is uncertain. The CDR3 has 14 amino acids. The V gene lost 2 bases and the J gene lost 7 bases, with 9 bases spanning the gap. The DNA for the CDR3 is TGCGCCAGCAGTCAAGGCATAGGGAATTCACCCCTCCACTTT. Its protein product is CASSQGIGNSPLHF.

This clonotype was seen ten or more times. This chain connects TRBV10-1 to TRBJ2-2; TRBD1 matches at 8 bases. The CDR3 extends over 17 amino acids. Germline CDR1 is WNHNN and CDR2 is SYGVQD (reference sequence). J lost 6 bases, V lost 0 bases, and 9 bases had no gene match. The CDR3 region has the DNA TGCGCCAGCAGTGAGTCCTATGGGGCAGGGGGCTCCGGGGAGCTGTTTTTT. Its translation is CASSESYGAGGSGELFF.

This clonotype showed up many times. The rearrangement links TRBV29-1 to TRBJ2-7, with a possible D match to TRBD2 (5 bases). The CDR3 extends over 15 amino acids. Germline CDR1 reads SQVTM; CDR2 reads ANQGSEA. Trimming shortened V by 3 bases and J by 6 bases, and 21 bases separated the two germline ends. CDR3 nucleotide sequence: TGCAGCGTTGAGGTGTTTCTACCGGGTGGAGGCGAGCAGTACTTC. As protein: CSVEVFLPGGGEQYF.

Only a few counts were recorded for this clonotype. The rearrangement joins TRBV20-1 to TRBJ2-7; D gene ambiguous. The CDR3 runs to 13 residues. Trimming removed 2 bases at V and 0 bases at J, with 8 bases between. In germline, CDR1 is DFQATT, CDR2 SNEGSKA (reference sequence). CDR3 loop: CSARTVSSYEQYF. The CDR3 DNA sequence: TGCAGTGCTAGAACAGTTAGCTCCTACGAGCAGTACTTC.

This clonotype was seen repeatedly, ten times or more. This rearrangement joins TRBV5-6 to TRBJ2-3; D not certain. V was pared by 1 base and J by 4 bases, with 4 bases between. This CDR3 is built from 12 residues. Germline CDR1 reads SGHDT; CDR2 reads YYEEEE. The CDR3 is CASSLFPDTQYF. CDR3 coding DNA: TGTGCCAGCAGCTTGTTCCCAGATACGCAGTATTTT. The complete variable domain, with remaining parts taken from reference TRBV5-6 and TRBJ2-3, reads DAGVTQSPTHLIKTRGQQVTLRCSPKSGHDTVSWYQQALGQGPQFIFQYYEEEERQRGNFPDRFSGHQFPNYSSELNVNALLLGDSALYLCASSLFPDTQYFGPGTRLTVL.

The table lists this clonotype with a few counts. This chain connects TRBV4-3 to TRBJ2-5, with 9 bases fitting TRBD2. Germline V lookup: CDR1 LGHNA, CDR2 YSLEER. The CDR3 has 15 residues. The ends lost 3 bases at V and 5 bases at J; junction bases unmatched: 7. The CDR3 bases are TGCGCCAGCAGCCACCTAGCGGGATCTGTGGAGACCCAGTACTTC. Protein sequence: CASSHLAGSVETQYF.

This clonotype showed up just a few times. The J gene is TRBJ2-2, the V gene TRBV11-2, with 9 bases identical to TRBD2. V was clipped by 1 base and J by 0 bases; unmatched bases: 15. The CDR3 consists of 21 residues. Germline CDR1 and CDR2: SGHAT and FQNNGV. This CDR3 is CASSLVRTSAVQTANTGELFF. The DNA for the CDR3 is TGTGCCAGCAGCTTAGTTAGGACTAGCGCCGTTCAGACCGCGAACACCGGGGAGCTGTTTTTT.

This clonotype was observed many times. The rearrangement uses TRBV15 and TRBJ2-1, with 7 bases aligning to TRBD1. The V gene end was trimmed by 4 bases and the J gene end by 1 base; junction bases not matched to a gene: 4. The germline V gene encodes CDR1 LNHNV and CDR2 YYDKDF (reference sequence). This CDR3 comprises 15 residues. Here the CDR3 DNA reads TGTGCCACCAGCAAACGACAGGGATCCTACAATGAGCAGTTCTTC. Amino acid sequence: CATSKRQGSYNEQFF.

The V call is TRBV6-5, the J call TRBJ1-2; D is uncertain. Germline lookup yields CDR1 MNHEY and CDR2 SVGAGI. V gave up 2 bases and J gave up 2 bases, with 9 bases separating them. This CDR3 is 14 amino acids long. CDR3 region: CASSYTQGNYGYTF. The CDR3 DNA sequence: TGTGCCAGCAGTTACACCCAAGGGAACTATGGCTACACCTTC.

This clonotype occurred a few times. J is TRBJ2-5 and V is TRBV18, with D possibly matching TRBD1 (5 bases). The CDR3 sequence is 15 residues long. Germline V gene data show CDR1 as KGHSH and CDR2 as LQKENI. V dropped 3 bases and J dropped 5 bases, with 16 bases sitting between them. CDR3 nucleotide sequence: TGTGCCAGCTCACCGAATCAGCAGGGCGCGGAGACCCAGTACTTC. Its translation is CASSPNQQGAETQYF.

This clonotype showed up many times. The J gene is TRBJ2-5, the V gene TRBV7-9; D is ambiguous. V lost 2 bases and J 7 bases, leaving 14 bases between the germline ends. There are 14 residues in the CDR3. Germline V gives CDR1 SEHNR, CDR2 FQNEAQ (reference sequence). CDR3 protein: CASSLSHDGGTQYF. DNA of the CDR3: TGTGCCAGCAGCTTATCCCACGACGGCGGGACCCAGTACTTC.

This chain joins TRBV28 and TRBJ2-5, with D perhaps TRBD1 or TRBD2 (6 bases each). The V end was cut by 6 bases, the J end by 4 bases, with 9 bases between. In germline, CDR1 is MDHEN, CDR2 SYDVKM. The CDR3 is made up of 12 amino acids. The CDR3: CASSPGAETQYF. CDR3 DNA: TGTGCCAGCAGCCCGGGGGCAGAGACCCAGTACTTC.

The chain combines TRBV5-1 with TRBJ2-6; the D is unclear. Looked up from germline, CDR1 is SGHRS and CDR2 is YFSETQ. V dropped 0 bases and J dropped 0 bases, with 7 bases sitting between them. The CDR3 totals 16 residues. In DNA, the CDR3 is TGCGCCAGCAGCTTGGGGGTCCTCTCTGGGGCCAACGTCCTGACTTTC. Protein: CASSLGVLSGANVLTF.

This chain joins TRBV27 and TRBJ1-5; D is perhaps TRBD1 (5 bases). Germline CDR1 reads MNHEY; CDR2 reads SMNVEV (reference sequence). Trimming took off 5 bases at V and 2 bases at J, with 13 bases between the two ends. The CDR3 has 15 amino acids. CDR3 amino acids: CASSTGPGRNQPQHF. CDR3 nucleotide sequence: TGTGCCAGCAGTACGGGGCCAGGGCGCAATCAGCCCCAGCATTTT.

This clonotype has ten or more counts. The chain recombines TRBV7-2 with TRBJ2-3, with 10 nucleotides matching TRBD2. Unmatched junction bases numbered 8, after V lost 0 bases and J lost 8 bases. Germline V gives CDR1 SGHTA, CDR2 FQGNSA. This CDR3 contains 16 residues. DNA for the CDR3: TGTGCCAGCAGCTTAGCGGGTGGAGCGGGGGGGCGTACGCAGTATTTT. This codes for CASSLAGGAGGRTQYF.

In DNA form, the CDR3 reads TGCGCCAGCAGCCCCACCCAGGGGACACGTCGCGGCTACACCTTC. This gives the protein CASSPTQGTRRGYTF. The chain carries TRBV5-1 and TRBJ1-2; TRBD1 is a possible D gene (6 bases). CDR1 is SGHRS and CDR2 is YFSETQ in the germline V gene. V gave up 4 bases and J gave up 8 bases, with 21 bases separating them. The CDR3 is 15 amino acids.

The chain uses TRBV7-2 and TRBJ2-5; the match to TRBD2 covers 11 bases. CDR3 length: 15 amino acids. From germline, CDR1 is SGHTA and CDR2 FQGNSA. The ends lost 9 bases at V and 12 bases at J; junction bases unmatched: 18. The CDR3 coding sequence is TGTGCCAGAAGCCCCCCCGGACTAGCGGGTGGGGGTAAGTACTTC. This encodes CARSPPGLAGGGKYF.

This clonotype occurred many times. This chain links TRBV9 with TRBJ2-3; TRBD1 is a possible D gene (6 bases). Germline V gene lookup returns CDR1 SGDLS and CDR2 YYNGEE. Trimming took off 2 bases at V and 2 bases at J, with 9 bases between the two ends. CDR3 length equals 14 residues. The CDR3 coding sequence is TGTGCCAGCAGCGTGCAGGGGTACACAGATACGCAGTATTTT. Translated: CASSVQGYTDTQYF.

The chain has TRBV3-1 and TRBJ2-1; tentatively, D is TRBD1 or TRBD2 (6 bases each). The CDR3 loop spans 18 amino acids. Germline V gene lookup returns CDR1 LGHDT and CDR2 YNNKEL (reference sequence). With 1 base removed from V and 2 bases from J, the gap between germline ends came to 18 bases. The CDR3 DNA is TGTGCCAGCAGCCAAGCGGGAGTAACGTGGGGGCCCTACAATGAGCAGTTCTTC. Translation gives CASSQAGVTWGPYNEQFF.

The table lists this clonotype with a few counts. The chain is built from TRBV24-1 and TRBJ2-1, with no clear D. The CDR3 contains 13 residues. CDR1 is KGHDR, CDR2 SFDVKD, per germline. The V and J ends lost 10 bases and 0 bases respectively, with 9 bases between them. This CDR3 reads CATAPSSYNEQFF. The CDR3 DNA is TGTGCCACGGCCCCTAGCTCCTACAATGAGCAGTTCTTC.

This clonotype was recorded at least ten times. The gene calls are TRBV12-3 or TRBV12-4 and TRBJ1-3; no clear D. CDR3 length equals 14 residues. V lost 5 bases, J lost 8 bases, and 16 bases lay in between. The CDR3 is CASSMRTAGYTIYF. CDR3 sequence (DNA): TGTGCCAGCAGTATGAGGACCGCTGGGTACACCATATATTTT.

This clonotype was picked up many times. The V and J genes are TRBV5-1 and TRBJ1-6; D call uncertain. The CDR3 contains 16 residues. The V gene's germline CDR1 is SGHRS and CDR2 YFSETQ. V was cut by 3 bases and J by 7 bases, with 17 bases left in between. This CDR3 reads CASSYSPGSLNSPLHF. In DNA form, the CDR3 reads TGCGCCAGCAGCTATTCTCCGGGGTCTCTCAATTCACCCCTCCACTTT.

This clonotype was seen ten or more times. V usage is TRBV11-2 and J usage is TRBJ1-2; no definite D call. CDR1 is SGHAT, CDR2 FQNNGV, per germline. Trimming removed 0 bases from V and 4 bases from J, with 15 bases in between. The CDR3 consists of 16 residues. The CDR3 DNA sequence: TGTGCCAGCAGCTTAGATTCGGCTACCTCGCCCTATGGCTACACCTTC. Residues: CASSLDSATSPYGYTF.

This clonotype was seen a handful of times. CDR3: CASGTGGAGEQYF. CDR3 DNA: TGCGCCAGCGGGACAGGGGGCGCGGGGGAGCAGTACTTC. The chain carries TRBV5-1 and TRBJ2-7; 12 nucleotides match TRBD1. The CDR3 covers 13 residues. Trimming removed 7 bases from V and 7 bases from J; junction bases left unmatched: 6. The V gene's germline CDR1 is SGHRS and CDR2 YFSETQ.

This clonotype was detected only once. This chain connects TRBV11-3 to TRBJ2-1; perhaps TRBD2 as D (6 bases). The CDR3 sequence is 15 residues long. Between the trimmed V and J ends, which lost 1 base and 4 bases, there was a span of 11 bases. The germline V gene encodes CDR1 SGHNT and CDR2 YENEEA. The CDR3 DNA is TGTGCCAGCAGCTTAGGCGTGGGGGGATACAATGAGCAGTTCTTC. Translation gives CASSLGVGGYNEQFF.

V gene TRBV27 combines with J gene TRBJ1-5, with a possible D match to TRBD1 (6 bases). With 4 bases removed from V and 3 bases from J, the gap between germline ends came to 10 bases. CDR3 length equals 14 residues. The germline V gene has CDR1 MNHEY and CDR2 SMNVEV (reference sequence). CDR3 DNA sequence: TGTGCCAGCAGTTGGAACAGGGACAATCAGCCCCAGCATTTT. Residues: CASSWNRDNQPQHF.

CDR3 nucleotides: TGCAGTGCAAGAAACCGACAGGGGGCAATCTACGAGCAGTACTTC. Its protein product is CSARNRQGAIYEQYF. The V gene is TRBV20-1, the J gene TRBJ2-7; TRBD1 agrees at 10 bases. Germline trimming cut 6 bases from V and 3 bases from J; bases unmatched to any gene: 11. The CDR3 is 15 residues long. Germline lookup yields CDR1 DFQATT and CDR2 SNEGSKA (reference sequence).

The chain is built from TRBV20-1 and TRBJ1-1; TRBD1 agrees at 9 bases. Unmatched junction bases numbered 8, after V lost 1 base and J lost 5 bases. The CDR3 consists of 15 residues. CDR1 is DFQATT and CDR2 is SNEGSKA in the germline V gene (reference sequence). CDR3 sequence (DNA): TGCAGTGCTAGAGCCCTTACAGGGGGCTTTACTGAAGCTTTCTTT. Protein product: CSARALTGGFTEAFF.